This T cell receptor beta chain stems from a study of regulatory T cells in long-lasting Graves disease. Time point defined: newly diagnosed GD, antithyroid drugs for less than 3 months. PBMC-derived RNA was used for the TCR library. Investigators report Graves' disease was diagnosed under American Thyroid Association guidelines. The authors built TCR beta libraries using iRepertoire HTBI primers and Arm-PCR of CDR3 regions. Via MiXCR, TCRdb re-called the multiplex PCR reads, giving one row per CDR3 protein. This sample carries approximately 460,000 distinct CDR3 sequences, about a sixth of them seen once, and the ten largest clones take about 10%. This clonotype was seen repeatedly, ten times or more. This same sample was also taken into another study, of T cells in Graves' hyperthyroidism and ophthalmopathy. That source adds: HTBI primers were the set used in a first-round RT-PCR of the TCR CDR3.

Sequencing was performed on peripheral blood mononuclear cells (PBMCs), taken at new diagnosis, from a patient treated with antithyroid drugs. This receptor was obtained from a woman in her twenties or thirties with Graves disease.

The CDR3 sequence: CSSQGDTGELFF. DNA for the CDR3: TGCAGTTCGCAAGGGGACACCGGGGAGCTGTTTTTT. This chain uses TRBV20-1 with TRBJ2-2; D may be TRBD1 (5 bases). The length of the CDR3 is 12 residues. Germline CDR1 is DFQATT and CDR2 is SNEGSKA (reference sequence). The V gene lost 8 bases and the J gene lost 3 bases, with 10 bases spanning the gap.